Detailed here is one T cell receptor (beta chain). This clone has a single count. Its antigen is unknown. Base qualities are not recorded, but no much larger clone differs from it by a single base. This entry belongs to a study of T cell responses to AZD1222 COVID-19 vaccine (dated by TCRdb to the early 2020s). About the investigation overall: AZD1222 recipients with second doses at about 4 weeks or about 12 weeks were pooled, because spike-specific TCR depth and breadth did not differ between schedules. TCR sequencing covered some 250 trial participants: 200 to 220 given two doses of AZD1222 and 26 given two doses of MenACWY control vaccine. Trial participants were enrolled into age subgroups of 18-55, 56-69 and 70-plus years, which contained 148, 28 and 57 TCR-sequenced participants, respectively. The study at large found these results: Reportedly, almost half of the unique spike-specific TCRs recognized epitopes lying outside the regions that are mutated in the B.1.351 and B.1.1.7 variants. After two AZD1222 doses, both the breadth and the depth of spike-specific TCRs were significantly higher than at day 0 and than in MenACWY recipients. CD4 TCRs associated with the vaccine covered the entire spike protein, and the dominant responses were in regions 160-218 and 743-854. In the small 56-69-year group, the increase in depth fell short of significance, most likely because of low power. Participants were mostly white British, with more females than males. The authors suggested clonal diversity may have been underestimated. Because no day 14 peak-response samples were available, repertoires were characterized only after the peak T cell response. Conclusions about previously exposed vaccinees were limited because only a handful of AZD1222 recipients were SARS-CoV-2 seropositive at baseline.

In the paper's terms, the time point label means: baseline before first vaccination. Vaccinee samples were obtained from the UK trials COV001 and COV002, which included a single-blind randomized controlled phase 2/3 trial of AZD1222 (ChAdOx1 nCoV-19) in healthy adults. For TCRbeta chain sequencing, PBMC samples from trial participants were taken at day 0 and at day 28 after the second dose. The CDR3 has 13 amino acids, counting the end cysteine and phenylalanine. The CDR3 DNA has 39 bases and is translated from base 1. The V end loses 6 bases and the J end loses 5 bases, and a stretch of 13 bases separates them. The CDR3 regions of human TCRbeta chains were subjected to immunosequencing. Processing in the source paper ran as follows. TCRs in the repertoires were compared against a reference library of SARS-CoV-2-specific TCRs that had been generated with the MIRA antigen-specificity platform. Breadth was defined as the fraction of unique TCRs that were SARS-CoV-2-associated, and depth was defined as the fraction of total T cells that were SARS-CoV-2-associated. Each spike-specific TCR was assigned to its reactive spike region and to a CD4 or CD8 class using the MIRA data. Log10-transformed breadth and depth values were compared by one-way ANOVA with Sidak's multiple comparisons tests. Imported from immuneACCESS, the table was reduced by TCRdb to in-frame sequences with V and J called. These copies leave out some clones; in studies compared against another copy, an unresolved V gene accounts for under half, and the cause of the remainder is not known. The D gene and trimming were derived from the DNA, and the V and J assignments and clone size from that table. Present in this sample are 95,000 to 150,000 clones, approximately 89% of which were seen just once. The ten largest clones capture around 4.5% of the sample.

Sequencing was performed on peripheral blood, taken on day 0 of AZD1222 vaccination. The chain joins TRBV12-3 or TRBV12-4 to TRBJ2-5; matching of 5 bases hints at TRBD2 as the D gene. The TCR sequence derives from an adult in good health. The bases read TGTGCCAGCAGCCCCGGGGTGGGGGAGACCCAGTACTTC. It codes for CASSPGVGETQYF.